The 3 T cell receptor beta chains below were found in one sample sequenced in a study of shared T cell receptors in the human thymus. Profiling relied on immunoSEQ multiplex PCR, and the TCRdb table lists in-frame clones only, not all of them. Of 540,000 or so clones in the sample, approximately 78% were seen once. These data also featured in a second study, about human thymus T cells.

The sample consisted of thymocytes. These receptors were taken from a boy less than two years old with a congenital heart defect.

V and J are TRBV21-1 and TRBJ1-4; the table's D call, TRBD1, has no DNA check behind it. TRBV21-1 is listed as a pseudogene. The CDR3 is made up of 15 amino acids. The chain's CDR3 is CASPLQGVTNEKLFF. The DNA for the CDR3 is TGTGCCAGCCCCCTTCAGGGGGTGACTAATGAAAAACTGTTTTTT.

This clone was detected only once. The chain carries TRBV5-1 and TRBJ1-1; the D gene is possibly TRBD1 (6 bases). CDR1 and CDR2 from the germline V gene are SGHRS and YFSETQ. There are 14 residues in the CDR3. V lost 0 bases and J 11 bases, leaving 17 bases between the germline ends. The CDR3 is CASSLGGRGLKAFF. DNA for the CDR3: TGCGCCAGCAGCTTGGGGGGGCGGGGGTTGAAGGCTTTCTTT.

This clone came up a few times. The V and J genes are TRBV11-2 and TRBJ1-2, with a weak D call TRBD1 (5 bases). The germline V gene encodes CDR1 SGHAT and CDR2 FQNNGV. The CDR3 runs 13 residues. Trimming cost V 4 bases and J 2 bases, with 8 bases left between them. CDR3 sequence: CASSSQENYGYTF. The CDR3 bases are TGTGCCAGCAGCTCACAGGAGAACTATGGCTACACCTTC.